Presented here are 25 T cell receptor beta chains from one specimen sequenced in a study of blood T cell repertoires in COVID-19. TCRdb keeps only in-frame clones here, not all; method: immunoSEQ multiplex PCR. The sample carries roughly 170,000 clones, 82% recorded once. The sequencing sample was made of PBMCs or T cells enriched from blood (not recorded which). The receptors stem from a man between 60 and 75 years old who had recovered from COVID-19.

The chain has TRBV15 and TRBJ2-3, with 8 bases matching TRBD1. The length of the CDR3 is 17 residues. Germline assignment: CDR1 LNHNV and CDR2 YYDKDF (reference sequence). The V segment lost 3 bases and the J segment 3 bases; nucleotides outside the gene matches: 11. This chain's CDR3 is CATSSRTGILVTDTQYF. The DNA of the CDR3 is TGTGCCACCAGCAGCCGGACAGGGATTTTGGTAACAGATACGCAGTATTTT.

This clone came up a few times. V gene TRBV11-2 combines with J gene TRBJ1-4; D possibly corresponds to TRBD1 (6 bases). Germline V gives CDR1 SGHAT, CDR2 FQNNGV. The CDR3 is 15 amino acids. Trimming removed 5 bases at V and 4 bases at J, with 14 bases between. This CDR3 reads CASSRQEGVNEKLFF. CDR3 in DNA: TGTGCCAGCAGCAGGCAAGAGGGGGTTAATGAAAAACTGTTTTTT.

This chain connects TRBV5-4 to TRBJ2-1; TRBD2 matches at 9 bases. CDR1 is SGHNT and CDR2 is YYREEE in the germline V gene (reference sequence). There are 15 residues in the CDR3. V dropped 1 base and J dropped 13; count of bases not matched to a gene: 12. The CDR3: CASSLNTRASGDQFF. The CDR3 nucleotides are TGTGCCAGCAGCTTGAATACTAGGGCTAGCGGGGATCAGTTCTTC.

The rearrangement joins TRBV18 to TRBJ2-2; TRBD1 matches 9 bases. The germline CDR1 and CDR2 sequences are KGHSH and LQKENI. V was pared by 4 bases and J by 1 base, with 4 bases of the junction left unmatched. This CDR3 has 16 residues. In DNA, the CDR3 is TGTGCCAGCTCACAGACGACAGGGGGGAACACCGGGGAGCTGTTTTTT. It specifies CASSQTTGGNTGELFF.

The chain has TRBV2 and TRBJ2-4; TRBD1 aligns across 8 bases. Germline CDR1 is SNHLY and CDR2 is FYNNEI. The ends lost 6 bases at V and 5 bases at J; junction bases unmatched: 18. The length of the CDR3 is 18 residues. DNA for the CDR3: TGTGCCAGCAGCGGAGCCCCGGGACAGGCCTTGGCGGAAAACATTCAGTACTTC. Translation gives CASSGAPGQALAENIQYF.

In its sample, this clone was seen a few times. The chain couples TRBV19 to TRBJ1-1; D remains unclear. The length of the CDR3 is 14 residues. Germline V gene sequence: CDR1 LNHDA, CDR2 SQIVND (reference sequence). The V gene lost 1 base and the J gene lost 5 bases, with 11 bases spanning the gap. The CDR3 region is CASSIGTRGTEAFF. The CDR3 coding sequence is TGTGCCAGTAGTATAGGGACGAGAGGGACTGAAGCTTTCTTT.

This rearrangement joins TRBV11-3 to TRBJ1-3, with TRBD1 matching over 11 bases. Germline V gene lookup returns CDR1 SGHNT and CDR2 YENEEA. V shed 5 bases and J 3 bases; nucleotides not matched to a gene: 6. The CDR3 extends over 16 amino acids. The CDR3 spells CASSEGQGAFGNTIYF. CDR3 bases: TGTGCCAGCAGCGAAGGACAGGGGGCCTTTGGAAACACCATATATTTT. The full variable domain, completed using reference TRBV11-3 and TRBJ1-3, is EAGVVQSPRYKIIEKKQPVAFWCNPISGHNTLYWYLQNLGQGPELLIRYENEEAVDDSQLPKDRFSAERLKGVDSTLKIQPAELGDSAVYLCASSEGQGAFGNTIYFGEGSWLTVV.

The chain employs TRBV24-1 and TRBJ2-3, with 7 bases lining up with TRBD2. CDR3 length: 17 residues. The V gene's germline CDR1 is KGHDR and CDR2 SFDVKD. V gave up 2 bases and J gave up 6 bases; unmatched junction bases: 13. The CDR3 loop reads CATSDSRRSGGRDTQYF. As DNA, the CDR3 is TGTGCCACCAGTGATTCCAGACGATCGGGAGGTCGTGATACGCAGTATTTT.

In its sample, this clone was seen a few times. V gene TRBV29-1 combines with J gene TRBJ2-7; 7 nucleotides align to TRBD2. J gave up 2 bases and V 7 bases, and 14 bases lay outside the gene matches. CDR3 length: 15 amino acids. CDR1 and CDR2 (germline): SQVTM, ANQGSEA. The CDR3 nucleotides are TGCAGCGGCATCCAGGAGCGGGGTATAACCTACGAGCAGTACTTC. This translates into CSGIQERGITYEQYF.

This chain connects TRBV18 to TRBJ1-4, with D possibly being TRBD1 (5 bases). Germline V lookup: CDR1 KGHSH, CDR2 LQKENI. This CDR3 has 13 residues. Trimming removed 3 bases from V and 11 bases from J, with 13 bases in between. CDR3: CASSPTQDSKLFF. CDR3 in DNA: TGTGCCAGCTCACCCACTCAAGACAGCAAACTGTTTTTT.

The chain uses TRBV11-2 and TRBJ2-5, with a tentative D call TRBD2 (7 bases). The V end was cut by 5 bases, the J end by 8 bases, with 15 bases between. Germline CDR1 is SGHAT and CDR2 is FQNNGV. The CDR3 is 13 amino acids. The CDR3 loop is CASSMEGGSTQYF. CDR3 DNA: TGTGCCAGCAGCATGGAGGGGGGGTCAACCCAGTACTTC.

This clone occurred a few times. The V and J genes are TRBV7-3 and TRBJ1-6; 7 nucleotides align to TRBD1. The CDR3 is made up of 14 amino acids. Trimming at V came to 5 bases and at J to 10 bases, leaving 8 bases not matched to a gene. CDR1 is SGHTA and CDR2 is FQGTGA in the germline V gene. CDR3: CASSHQGGASPLHF. The CDR3 DNA follows: TGTGCCAGCAGCCACCAGGGGGGAGCATCACCCCTCCACTTT.

This chain uses TRBV9 with TRBJ2-1, with 7 bases that match TRBD2. Germline V gene lookup returns CDR1 SGDLS and CDR2 YYNGEE. CDR3 length: 15 amino acids. Losses at the gene ends were 2 bases for V and 4 bases for J; bases not matched to a gene: 6. CDR3 amino acids: CASSVRPSGYNEQFF. Written as DNA, the CDR3 is TGTGCCAGCAGCGTGCGGCCTAGCGGATACAATGAGCAGTTCTTC.

The chain employs TRBV9 and TRBJ1-1, with D possibly matching TRBD1 (5 bases). V dropped 0 bases and J dropped 7 bases, with 13 bases sitting between them. This CDR3 is 14 amino acids long. The germline V gene encodes CDR1 SGDLS and CDR2 YYNGEE. CDR3 in amino acids: CASSVALQGNEAFF. The CDR3 DNA reads as TGTGCCAGCAGCGTAGCCCTCCAGGGAAATGAAGCTTTCTTT.

V gene TRBV7-9 combines with J gene TRBJ2-1; D gene unclear. The CDR3 sequence is 13 residues long. Trimming took 5 bases from V and 5 from J, leaving 10 bases between them. Germline loops: CDR1 SEHNR, CDR2 FQNEAQ (reference sequence). The CDR3 is CASSESVNNEQFF. CDR3 in DNA: TGTGCCAGCAGCGAGTCGGTCAACAATGAGCAGTTCTTC.

The chain joins TRBV7-6 to TRBJ1-4; 7 nucleotides match TRBD1. The CDR3 contains 16 residues. V lost 1 base and J lost 8; bases outside the gene matches: 10. Per germline, CDR1 SGHVS and CDR2 FNYEAQ. This CDR3 reads CASSLGDSLAQEKLFF. CDR3 DNA sequence: TGTGCCAGCAGCTTAGGGGACAGCTTAGCACAGGAAAAACTGTTTTTT.

The table lists this clone with a count of one. V gene TRBV3-1 (or the pseudogene TRBV3-2) combines with J gene TRBJ2-5; tentatively, D is TRBD2 (5 bases). The CDR3 extends over 15 amino acids. V lost 2 bases and J 5 bases, leaving 15 bases between the germline ends. Per germline, CDR1 LGHDT and CDR2 YNNKEL (reference sequence). The CDR3 is CASSQSGGVMETQYF. In DNA, the CDR3 is TGTGCCAGCAGCCAATCAGGAGGCGTGATGGAGACCCAGTACTTC.

This clone was seen more than once but under ten times. This chain uses TRBV9 with TRBJ2-2; D is uncertain. Trimming removed 2 bases at V and 2 bases at J, with 10 bases between. The V gene's germline CDR1 is SGDLS and CDR2 YYNGEE. There are 15 residues in the CDR3. CDR3 bases: TGTGCCAGCAGCGTCCAGACATACAACACCGGGGAGCTGTTTTTT. Translated, it gives CASSVQTYNTGELFF.

The rearrangement joins TRBV3-1 (or the pseudogene TRBV3-2) to TRBJ2-1; D call uncertain. V lost 0 bases to trimming and J lost 4 bases, with 7 bases between them. The CDR3 sequence is 14 residues long. In germline, CDR1 is LGHDT, CDR2 YNNKEL (reference sequence). The CDR3 reads CASSQDDLYNEQFF. The CDR3 bases are TGTGCCAGCAGCCAAGATGACTTATACAATGAGCAGTTCTTC.

This clone was detected only a few times. The rearrangement joins TRBV30 to TRBJ1-5; TRBD1 matches at 9 bases. V lost 0 bases and J lost 4; bases outside the gene matches: 4. The CDR3 length is 15 residues. Germline loops: CDR1 GTSNPN, CDR2 SVGIG (reference sequence). In DNA form, the CDR3 reads TGTGCCTGGAGTGTAGGTGGACAGGGGAATCAGCCCCAGCATTTT. Translating it yields CAWSVGGQGNQPQHF. Combining the CDR3 with reference TRBV30 and TRBJ1-5 gives the whole variable domain SQTIHQWPATLVQPVGSPLSLECTVEGTSNPNLYWYRQAAGRGLQLLFYSVGIGQISSEVPQNLSASRPQDRQFILSSKKLLLSDSGFYLCAWSVGGQGNQPQHFGDGTRLSIL.

The V call is TRBV19, the J call TRBJ2-3; 7 nucleotides align to TRBD1. CDR3 length equals 15 residues. Germline V gives CDR1 LNHDA, CDR2 SQIVND (reference sequence). J lost 1 base, V lost 3 bases, and 4 bases had no gene match. DNA for the CDR3: TGTGCCAGTAGTATGGCTACAGGGGGCACAGATACGCAGTATTTT. Its translation is CASSMATGGTDTQYF.

With regard to this clone: In the same sample, other DNA sequences code for this CDR3. V usage is TRBV28 and J usage is TRBJ2-3; D is unresolved. The CDR3 is 12 amino acids. V lost 5 bases and J 0 bases, leaving 3 bases between the germline ends. Germline values: CDR1 MDHEN, CDR2 SYDVKM. The CDR3 DNA follows: TGTGCCAGCAGTCTAAGCACAGATACGCAGTATTTT. Its protein is CASSLSTDTQYF.

This clone appeared a few times. The chain joins TRBV7-8 to TRBJ1-1, with D maybe TRBD1 (6 bases). This CDR3 contains 16 residues. Trimming removed 5 bases from V and 0 bases from J, with 16 bases in between. CDR1 is SGHVS and CDR2 is FQNEAQ in the germline V gene. The CDR3 loop is CASSPKVRGLNTEAFF. For the CDR3, the DNA is TGTGCCAGCAGCCCCAAGGTCAGGGGATTGAACACTGAAGCTTTCTTT.

V usage is TRBV5-1 and J usage is TRBJ1-2, with D possibly TRBD1 on 5 matching bases. The CDR3 length is 14 residues. Germline CDR1 reads SGHRS; CDR2 reads YFSETQ. V lost 1 base and J 2 bases, leaving 9 bases between the germline ends. The DNA for the CDR3 is TGCGCCAGCAGCTTGTGGGGCAGGAACTATGGCTACACCTTC. It codes for CASSLWGRNYGYTF.

V gene TRBV28 combines with J gene TRBJ1-5; possible D gene TRBD1, 6 bases. The V end was cut by 4 bases, the J end by 4 bases, with 14 bases between. The CDR3 is 15 residues long. CDR1 and CDR2 (germline): MDHEN, SYDVKM. The CDR3 coding sequence is TGTGCCAGCAGTTCCGGCAGGGGCCCGAATCAGCCCCAGCATTTT. Translating gives CASSSGRGPNQPQHF. The whole variable domain, remainder taken from reference TRBV28 and TRBJ1-5, is DVKVTQSSRYLVKRTGEKVFLECVQDMDHENMFWYRQDPGLGLRLIYFSYDVKMKEKGDIPEGYSVSREKKERFSLILESASTNQTSMYLCASSSGRGPNQPQHFGDGTRLSIL.